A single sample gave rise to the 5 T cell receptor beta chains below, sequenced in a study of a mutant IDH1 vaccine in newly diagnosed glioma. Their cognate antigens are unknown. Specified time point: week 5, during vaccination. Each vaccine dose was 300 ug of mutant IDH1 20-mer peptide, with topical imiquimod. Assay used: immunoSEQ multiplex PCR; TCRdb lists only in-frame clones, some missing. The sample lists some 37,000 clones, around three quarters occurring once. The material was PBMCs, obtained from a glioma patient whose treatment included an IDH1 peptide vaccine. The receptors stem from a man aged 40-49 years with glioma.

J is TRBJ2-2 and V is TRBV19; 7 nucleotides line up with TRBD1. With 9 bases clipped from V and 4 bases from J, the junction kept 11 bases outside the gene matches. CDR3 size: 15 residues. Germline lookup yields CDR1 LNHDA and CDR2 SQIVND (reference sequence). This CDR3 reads CASSPGQVFTGELFF. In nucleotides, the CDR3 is TGTGCCAGCTCCCCCGGACAGGTTTTCACCGGGGAGCTGTTTTTT.

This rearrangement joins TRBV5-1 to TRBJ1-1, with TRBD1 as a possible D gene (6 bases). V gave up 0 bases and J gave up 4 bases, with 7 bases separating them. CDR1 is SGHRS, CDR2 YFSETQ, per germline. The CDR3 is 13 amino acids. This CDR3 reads CASSLGGATEAFF. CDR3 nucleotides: TGCGCCAGCAGCTTGGGGGGGGCCACTGAAGCTTTCTTT. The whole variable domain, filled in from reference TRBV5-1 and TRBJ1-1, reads KAGVTQTPRYLIKTRGQQVTLSCSPISGHRSVSWYQQTPGQGLQFLFEYFSETQRNKGNFPGRFSGRQFSNSRSEMNVSTLELGDSALYLCASSLGGATEAFFGQGTRLTVV.

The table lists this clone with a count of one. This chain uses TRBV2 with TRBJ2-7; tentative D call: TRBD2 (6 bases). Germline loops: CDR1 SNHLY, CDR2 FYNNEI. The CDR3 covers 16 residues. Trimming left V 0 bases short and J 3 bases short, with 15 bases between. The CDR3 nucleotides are TGTGCCAGCAGTGAAGCTCGAGGACTACCCAACTACGAGCAGTACTTC. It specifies CASSEARGLPNYEQYF.

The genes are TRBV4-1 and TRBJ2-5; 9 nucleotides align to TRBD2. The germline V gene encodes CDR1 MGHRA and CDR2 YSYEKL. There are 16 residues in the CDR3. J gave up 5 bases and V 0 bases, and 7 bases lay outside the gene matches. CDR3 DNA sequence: TGCGCCAGCAGCCAAGACCGGGCGGGGGGGATCGAGACCCAGTACTTC. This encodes CASSQDRAGGIETQYF.

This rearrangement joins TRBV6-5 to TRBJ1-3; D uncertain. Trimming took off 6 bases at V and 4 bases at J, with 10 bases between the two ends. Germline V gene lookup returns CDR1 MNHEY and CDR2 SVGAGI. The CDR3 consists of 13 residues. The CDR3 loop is CASRRFEGNTIYF. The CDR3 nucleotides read TGTGCCAGCAGAAGATTTGAGGGAAACACCATATATTTT.